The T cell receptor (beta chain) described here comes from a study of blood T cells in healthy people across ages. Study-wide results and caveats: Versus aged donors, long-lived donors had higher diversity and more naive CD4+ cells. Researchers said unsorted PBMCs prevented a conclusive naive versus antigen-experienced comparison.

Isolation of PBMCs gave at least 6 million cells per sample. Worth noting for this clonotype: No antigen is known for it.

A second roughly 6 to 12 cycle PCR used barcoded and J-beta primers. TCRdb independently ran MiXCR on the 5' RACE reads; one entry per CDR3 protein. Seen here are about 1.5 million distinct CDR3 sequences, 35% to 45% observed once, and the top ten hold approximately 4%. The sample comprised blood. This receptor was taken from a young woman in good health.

The CDR3 bases are TGTGCCAGCAGCTTTAAGGGTCCGGATACGCAGTATTTT. Residues: CASSFKGPDTQYF. The chain couples TRBV7-2 to TRBJ2-3, with D uncertain. Germline loops: CDR1 SGHTA, CDR2 FQGNSA. The CDR3 runs to 13 residues. V was trimmed by 3 bases and J by 6 bases, leaving 10 bases between them. The complete variable domain, with remaining parts taken from reference TRBV7-2 and TRBJ2-3, reads GAGVSQSPSNKVTEKGKDVELRCDPISGHTALYWYRQSLGQGLEFLIYFQGNSAPDKSGLPSDRFSAERTGGSVSTLTIQRTQQEDSAVYLCASSFKGPDTQYFGPGTRLTVL.